This is a list of T cell receptor beta chains from one sample in a study of blood T cell repertoires in COVID-19. Sequencing was performed with immunoSEQ multiplex PCR; in TCRdb, only in-frame clones are kept and a portion is missing. The data contain 88,000 or so clones, 75% to 90% of them seen just once; the ten biggest clones take up about 7.2%. Sequencing used peripheral blood. The receptor source for this set is a man between 60 and 70 years old with acute or convalescent COVID-19. The CDR3 runs from the conserved cysteine through the conserved F or W. The order of the fields is CDR3 protein, CDR3 DNA, J gene, clone size, D gene, V gene. The D gene is left open where the match is weak. Not all rows give a size; the values are once, few, many and, for expanded clones, a class.

CDR3: CASSLGRGGTGELFF
DNA: TGTGCCAGCAGCTTGGGCAGGGGCGGAACCGGGGAGCTGTTTTTT
J: TRBJ2-2
size: .
D: .
V: TRBV5-6

CDR3: CASSLAGAAGYTF
DNA: TGCGCCAGCAGCTTGGCAGGGGCAGCAGGCTACACCTTC
J: TRBJ1-2
size: .
D: .
V: TRBV5-1

CDR3: CASSQEHGSRNTIYF
DNA: TGCGCCAGCAGCCAAGAACATGGTTCTAGGAACACCATATATTTT
J: TRBJ1-3
size: .
D: .
V: TRBV4-3

CDR3: CASSSTPTGNYGYTF
DNA: TGTGCCAGCAGCTCGACTCCGACAGGGAACTATGGCTACACCTTC
J: TRBJ1-2
size: .
D: TRBD1
V: TRBV9

CDR3: CATSDFPRGTNEKLFF
DNA: TGTGCCACCAGTGATTTCCCCAGGGGAACTAATGAAAAACTGTTTTTT
J: TRBJ1-4
size: .
D: .
V: TRBV24-1

CDR3: CSVGQGGLYGYTF
DNA: TGCAGCGTGGGACAGGGAGGATTATATGGCTACACCTTC
J: TRBJ1-2
size: .
D: TRBD1
V: TRBV29-1

CDR3: CASSRTLNSPLHF
DNA: TGTGCCAGCAGCCGGACATTAAATTCACCCCTCCACTTT
J: TRBJ1-6
size: once
D: .
V: TRBV6-5

CDR3: CASSFGTGAYEQYF
DNA: TGTGCCAGCAGCTTCGGGACAGGAGCTTACGAGCAGTACTTC
J: TRBJ2-7
size: .
D: TRBD1
V: TRBV7-9

CDR3: CASSLAEGSYEQYF
DNA: TGCGCCAGCAGCTTGGCCGAGGGATCCTACGAGCAGTACTTC
J: TRBJ2-7
size: .
D: .
V: TRBV5-1

CDR3: CASRRPGSTNEKLFF
DNA: TGTGCCAGCAGACGTCCGGGGTCAACTAATGAAAAACTGTTTTTT
J: TRBJ1-4
size: .
D: .
V: TRBV6-6

CDR3: CASSDQGFTGELFF
DNA: TGTGCCAGCAGCGACCAGGGTTTCACCGGGGAGCTGTTTTTT
J: TRBJ2-2
size: .
D: .
V: TRBV5-4

CDR3: CASSELAGGEKLFF
DNA: TGTGCCAGCAGTGAACTTGCAGGGGGTGAAAAACTGTTTTTT
J: TRBJ1-4
size: .
D: TRBD1
V: TRBV6-1

CDR3: CAGGNGLNTEAFF
DNA: TGTGCCGGGGGGAACGGACTGAACACTGAAGCTTTCTTT
J: TRBJ1-1
size: .
D: .
V: TRBV2

CDR3: CASSPGLAGVWELFF
DNA: TGTGCCAGCAGTCCGGGACTAGCGGGGGTGTGGGAGCTGTTTTTT
J: TRBJ2-2
size: .
D: TRBD2
V: TRBV6-5

CDR3: CASGTGVNNSPLHF
DNA: TGCGCCAGCGGGACAGGGGTGAATAATTCACCCCTCCACTTT
J: TRBJ1-6
size: .
D: TRBD1
V: TRBV5-1

CDR3: CASSATVSTEAFF
DNA: TGCGCCAGCAGCGCGACAGTCTCCACTGAAGCTTTCTTT
J: TRBJ1-1
size: .
D: .
V: TRBV10-1

CDR3: CAWSAPGENSPLHF
DNA: TGTGCCTGGAGTGCACCAGGGGAGAATTCACCCCTCCACTTT
J: TRBJ1-6
size: .
D: .
V: TRBV30

CDR3: CASSLAALGYTF
DNA: TGTGCCAGCAGCTTGGCCGCACTAGGCTACACCTTC
J: TRBJ1-2
size: .
D: .
V: TRBV5-6

CDR3: CASSLFNQGNQPQHF
DNA: TGTGCCAGCAGCCTATTTAATCAGGGGAATCAGCCCCAGCATTTT
J: TRBJ1-5
size: .
D: .
V: TRBV7-2

CDR3: CASRSGTANEKLFF
DNA: TGTGCCAGCAGATCCGGGACAGCAAATGAAAAACTGTTTTTT
J: TRBJ1-4
size: .
D: TRBD1
V: TRBV6-6

CDR3: CAWSPGGGGHYGYTF
DNA: TGTGCCTGGAGCCCCGGTGGAGGGGGCCACTATGGCTACACCTTC
J: TRBJ1-2
size: .
D: TRBD1
V: TRBV30

CDR3: CASSLVPGQQGGGYTF
DNA: TGTGCCAGCAGCTTGGTCCCGGGCCAACAGGGCGGTGGCTACACCTTC
J: TRBJ1-2
size: .
D: .
V: TRBV5-4

CDR3: CASSGFWRGEQFF
DNA: TGTGCCAGCAGTGGGTTTTGGCGCGGGGAGCAGTTCTTC
J: TRBJ2-1
size: .
D: .
V: TRBV2

CDR3: CASSEGGGSNQPQHF
DNA: TGTGCCAGCAGTGAGGGAGGGGGGAGCAATCAGCCCCAGCATTTT
J: TRBJ1-5
size: .
D: .
V: TRBV6-1

CDR3: CASSEASMRDRARGGNQPQHF
DNA: TGTGCCAGCAGTGAAGCATCGATGCGGGACAGGGCCAGGGGTGGCAATCAGCCCCAGCATTTT
J: TRBJ1-5
size: .
D: TRBD1
V: TRBV6-1

CDR3: CASGQGISQYF
DNA: TGTGCCAGCGGACAGGGAATCTCCCAGTACTTC
J: TRBJ2-5
size: once
D: TRBD1
V: TRBV19

CDR3: CASSQESGFSPLHF
DNA: TGTGCCAGCAGCCAGGAATCGGGGTTTTCACCCCTCCACTTT
J: TRBJ1-6
size: few
D: .
V: TRBV14

CDR3: CASSLADRNTEAFF
DNA: TGCGCCAGCAGCTTGGCCGACAGGAACACTGAAGCTTTCTTT
J: TRBJ1-1
size: once
D: .
V: TRBV5-1

CDR3: CASSLGLAGLGNEQFF
DNA: TGTGCCAGCAGTTTAGGACTAGCGGGCTTGGGCAATGAGCAGTTCTTC
J: TRBJ2-1
size: .
D: TRBD2
V: TRBV27

CDR3: CAWVGTAYGYTF
DNA: TGTGCCTGGGTTGGTACAGCCTATGGCTACACCTTC
J: TRBJ1-2
size: .
D: .
V: TRBV30

CDR3: CASSKDRDYSKPLHF
DNA: TGTGCCAGCTCAAAAGACCGGGACTATAGTAAGCCCCTCCACTTT
J: TRBJ1-6
size: .
D: .
V: TRBV18

CDR3: CASSLEGINYTF
DNA: TGTGCCAGCAGTTTGGAGGGTATCAACTACACCTTC
J: TRBJ1-2
size: once
D: .
V: TRBV27

CDR3: CASSPPVRGAYEQYF
DNA: TGTGCCAGCTCACCACCGGTTCGAGGAGCCTACGAGCAGTACTTC
J: TRBJ2-7
size: .
D: .
V: TRBV18

CDR3: CASRPGTRNTEAFF
DNA: TGTGCCAGCAGGCCCGGGACACGGAACACTGAAGCTTTCTTT
J: TRBJ1-1
size: .
D: .
V: TRBV2

CDR3: CASSSKSTGSGGYTF
DNA: TGTGCCAGCAGCTCGAAGTCGACAGGGAGCGGCGGCTACACCTTC
J: TRBJ1-2
size: few
D: TRBD1
V: TRBV11-2

CDR3: CASSVARGGSYEQYF
DNA: TGTGCCAGCAGCGTAGCGCGGGGGGGGTCCTACGAGCAGTACTTC
J: TRBJ2-7
size: .
D: TRBD2
V: TRBV7-9

CDR3: CASRSITGRNTEAFF
DNA: TGCGCCAGCAGATCAATAACAGGAAGGAACACTGAAGCTTTCTTT
J: TRBJ1-1
size: .
D: .
V: TRBV5-1

CDR3: CATSDTNRGYSYNEQFF
DNA: TGTGCCACCAGTGATACAAACAGGGGATACTCCTACAATGAGCAGTTCTTC
J: TRBJ2-1
size: .
D: TRBD1
V: TRBV24-1

CDR3: CASRQGSFNEKLFF
DNA: TGTGCCAGCAGACAGGGGAGTTTTAATGAAAAACTGTTTTTT
J: TRBJ1-4
size: once
D: TRBD1
V: TRBV28

CDR3: CASSESTLQGTPLHF
DNA: TGCGCCAGCAGTGAGTCGACGCTACAGGGAACACCCCTCCACTTT
J: TRBJ1-6
size: .
D: .
V: TRBV10-2

CDR3: CASSATGMSSGNTIYF
DNA: TGTGCCAGCAGCGCCACAGGGATGTCCTCTGGAAACACCATATATTTT
J: TRBJ1-3
size: .
D: .
V: TRBV9

CDR3: CASSLFGGADYGYTF
DNA: TGTGCCAGCAGTTTATTCGGCGGTGCGGACTATGGCTACACCTTC
J: TRBJ1-2
size: once
D: .
V: TRBV27

CDR3: CSARALNEQFF
DNA: TGCAGTGCTAGAGCTCTCAATGAGCAGTTCTTC
J: TRBJ2-1
size: .
D: .
V: TRBV20-1

CDR3: CSVTGNSDRGGYTF
DNA: TGCAGCGTCACCGGGAACAGTGATCGCGGTGGCTACACCTTC
J: TRBJ1-2
size: .
D: .
V: TRBV29-1

CDR3: CASSSTSGGAVETQYF
DNA: TGTGCCAGCAGCTCAACTAGCGGGGGGGCCGTTGAGACCCAGTACTTC
J: TRBJ2-5
size: .
D: TRBD2
V: TRBV7-6

CDR3: CASSKGQGSHTEAFF
DNA: TGTGCCAGCAGTAAGGGACAGGGATCGCACACTGAAGCTTTCTTT
J: TRBJ1-1
size: .
D: TRBD1
V: TRBV2

CDR3: CASRPGTSWDNEQFF
DNA: TGTGCCAGCAGGCCCGGGACTAGCTGGGACAATGAGCAGTTCTTC
J: TRBJ2-1
size: .
D: TRBD2
V: TRBV4-2

CDR3: CASSQRTGGPYF
DNA: TGTGCCAGCAGCCAGAGGACAGGGGGTCCGTACTTC
J: TRBJ2-7
size: few
D: TRBD1
V: TRBV11-2

CDR3: CASSGLAGTGEQFF
DNA: TGTGCCAGCAGCGGACTAGCGGGAACGGGGGAGCAGTTCTTC
J: TRBJ2-1
size: .
D: TRBD2
V: TRBV2

CDR3: CASTSGTGPGYGYTF
DNA: TGTGCCAGCACCTCGGGGACAGGGCCCGGCTATGGCTACACCTTC
J: TRBJ1-2
size: .
D: TRBD1
V: TRBV5-6

CDR3: CAWSVLGGFDTDTQYF
DNA: TGTGCCTGGAGTGTACTTGGGGGCTTTGACACAGATACGCAGTATTTT
J: TRBJ2-3
size: .
D: .
V: TRBV30

CDR3: CASSQGLAGGDNEQFF
DNA: TGTGCCAGCAGCCAAGGACTAGCGGGGGGCGACAATGAGCAGTTCTTC
J: TRBJ2-1
size: .
D: TRBD2
V: TRBV14

CDR3: CASSLSWDSVVLDTQYF
DNA: TGTGCCAGCAGCTTAAGTTGGGACTCAGTGGTATTAGATACGCAGTATTTT
J: TRBJ2-3
size: .
D: .
V: TRBV7-2

CDR3: CASSLDTGFNQPQHF
DNA: TGCGCCAGCAGCCTCGATACGGGGTTCAATCAGCCCCAGCATTTT
J: TRBJ1-5
size: .
D: .
V: TRBV5-1